The 17 T cell receptor beta chains reported below all come from one sample, sequenced in a study of T cells in Graves' hyperthyroidism and ophthalmopathy. Template material for amplifying TCR beta CDR3 regions consisted of RNA transcripts. HTBI primers were employed in a first-round RT-PCR of the TCR CDR3. From the multiplex PCR reads, TCRdb called clonotypes with MiXCR, one entry per CDR3 protein. The table has fewer than 450,000 distinct CDR3 sequences, 13% to 15% seen once; the top ten hold roughly a fifth. Sequenced sample: blood. All receptors derive from a woman aged 55-75 years with Graves' ophthalmopathy.

This clonotype was seen only a few times. CDR3 nucleotides: TGTGCCAGCAGTCCCAGCGGGATTGAGCAGTTCTTC. It is translated as CASSPSGIEQFF. The gene calls are TRBV12-3 or TRBV12-4 and TRBJ2-1, with 7 bases matching TRBD2. V was pared by 5 bases and J by 9 bases, with 4 bases of the junction left unmatched. The CDR3 runs to 12 residues.

The table lists this clonotype with many counts. The chain uses TRBV28 and TRBJ2-3, with 9 nucleotides matching TRBD2. CDR3 length: 18 amino acids. J gave up 1 base and V 6 bases, and 14 bases lay outside the gene matches. Germline V gene sequence: CDR1 MDHEN, CDR2 SYDVKM. Written as DNA, the CDR3 is TGTGCCAGCAGGACGGGGGGCGGGGGGGTGGCCGGCACAGATACGCAGTATTTT. It specifies CASRTGGGGVAGTDTQYF. The complete variable domain, with remaining parts taken from reference TRBV28 and TRBJ2-3, reads DVKVTQSSRYLVKRTGEKVFLECVQDMDHENMFWYRQDPGLGLRLIYFSYDVKMKEKGDIPEGYSVSREKKERFSLILESASTNQTSMYLCASRTGGGGVAGTDTQYFGPGTRLTVL.

This clonotype was observed many times. The chain recombines TRBV7-2 with TRBJ2-7, with TRBD2 identical over 7 bases. The CDR3 sequence is 15 residues long. The V gene end was trimmed by 2 bases and the J gene end by 3 bases; junction bases not matched to a gene: 7. From germline, CDR1 is SGHTA and CDR2 FQGNSA. This CDR3 reads CASSLQREAIYEQYF. The CDR3 DNA is TGTGCCAGCAGCTTACAACGGGAGGCGATCTACGAGCAGTACTTC.

Regarding this clonotype: It may be a read error: a sequence one base away is much more abundant. The chain couples TRBV5-1 to TRBJ1-6; D perhaps matches TRBD1 (5 bases). V was pared by 2 bases and J by 8 bases, with 14 bases between. The CDR3 runs to 15 residues. In germline, CDR1 is SGHRS, CDR2 YFSETQ. The CDR3 spells CASSFRGPSDSPLHF. Written as DNA, the CDR3 is TGCGCCAGCAGCTTCCGGGGACCGAGTGATTCACCCCTCCACTTT.

The V gene is TRBV3-1, the J gene TRBJ2-7, with D perhaps matching TRBD1 or TRBD2 (5 bases each). The CDR3 covers 11 residues. Germline V CDR1 and CDR2: LGHDT, YNNKEL (reference sequence). V was pared by 5 bases and J by 8 bases, with 10 bases between. The CDR3 protein is CASSWDGQQYF. For the CDR3, the DNA is TGTGCCAGCAGCTGGGACGGCCAGCAGTACTTC.

About this clonotype: The CDR3 carries no conserved terminal phenylalanine or tryptophan, so it likely arises from a read error. J is TRBJ1-6 and V is TRBV20-1; weak D call: TRBD1 (5 bases). CDR1 is DFQATT, CDR2 SNEGSKA, per germline (reference sequence). Trimming took off 5 bases at V and 10 bases at J, with 18 bases between the two ends. The CDR3 contains 14 residues. Here the CDR3 reads CSAGGMDFESPLHY. CDR3 DNA sequence: TGCAGTGCTGGGGGGATGGACTTTGAATCACCCCTCCACTAT.

At least ten counts were recorded for this clonotype. The J gene is TRBJ2-1, the V gene TRBV7-9; 11 positions match TRBD2. The germline V gene has CDR1 SEHNR and CDR2 FQNEAQ (reference sequence). V trimming: 1 base; J trimming: 4 bases; junction bases outside the gene matches: 6. The CDR3 contains 17 residues. DNA for the CDR3: TGTGCCAGCAGCTTAGTGACTAGCGGGGATGGGTACAATGAGCAGTTCTTC. This translates into CASSLVTSGDGYNEQFF. Combining the CDR3 with reference TRBV7-9 and TRBJ2-1 gives the whole variable domain DTGVSQNPRHKITKRGQNVTFRCDPISEHNRLYWYRQTLGQGPEFLTYFQNEAQLEKSRLLSDRFSAERPKGSFSTLEIQRTEQGDSAMYLCASSLVTSGDGYNEQFFGPGTRLTVL.

This clonotype was counted ten times or more. The V and J genes are TRBV12-3 or TRBV12-4 and TRBJ2-7; TRBD2 matches at 9 bases. The CDR3 is made up of 15 amino acids. V gave up 4 bases and J gave up 5 bases; unmatched junction bases: 9. CDR3 loop: CASSSQGVAGDEQYF. In DNA form, the CDR3 reads TGTGCCAGCAGTTCCCAGGGGGTAGCGGGAGACGAGCAGTACTTC.

This clonotype has at least ten counts. The V gene is TRBV5-5, the J gene TRBJ2-7; D is ambiguous. V was shortened by 3 bases and J by 0 bases, with 13 bases between the two germline ends. CDR1 and CDR2 (germline): SGHKS, YYEKEE (reference sequence). The CDR3 sequence is 15 residues long. Here the CDR3 DNA reads TGTGCCAGCAGCTCCGGCGACTGGAGCTCCTACGAGCAGTACTTC. Translated, it gives CASSSGDWSSYEQYF. Full variable domain (outside the CDR3, taken from reference TRBV5-5 and TRBJ2-7): DAGVTQSPTHLIKTRGQQVTLRCSPISGHKSVSWYQQVLGQGPQFIFQYYEKEERGRGNFPDRFSARQFPNYSSELNVNALLLGDSALYLCASSSGDWSSYEQYFGPGTRLTVT.

The gene calls are TRBV5-1 and TRBJ2-3, with 15 bases that match TRBD2. Germline V gene sequence: CDR1 SGHRS, CDR2 YFSETQ. This CDR3 is built from 18 residues. J gave up 0 bases and V 2 bases, and 4 bases lay outside the gene matches. CDR3: CASSFGLAGGFSTDTQYF. CDR3 nucleotides: TGCGCCAGCAGCTTCGGACTAGCGGGAGGGTTTAGCACAGATACGCAGTATTTT. Complete variable domain (other parts from reference TRBV5-1 and TRBJ2-3): KAGVTQTPRYLIKTRGQQVTLSCSPISGHRSVSWYQQTPGQGLQFLFEYFSETQRNKGNFPGRFSGRQFSNSRSEMNVSTLELGDSALYLCASSFGLAGGFSTDTQYFGPGTRLTVL.

At least ten counts were recorded for this clonotype. The gene calls are TRBV7-3 and TRBJ2-3; 8 bases are a match to TRBD2. V lost 5 bases, J lost 0 bases, and 7 bases stayed unmatched. The germline V gene encodes CDR1 SGHTA and CDR2 FQGTGA. The CDR3 is 16 amino acids. CDR3 coding DNA: TGTGCCAGCAGCCTGGGGCCTAGCGGGAGCACAGATACGCAGTATTTT. Its translation is CASSLGPSGSTDTQYF.

The rearrangement links TRBV7-9 to TRBJ2-3; 7 positions agree with TRBD2. The germline V gene encodes CDR1 SEHNR and CDR2 FQNEAQ (reference sequence). The CDR3 extends over 21 amino acids. Losses at the gene ends were 5 bases for V and 3 bases for J; bases not matched to a gene: 26. The CDR3 nucleotides read TGTGCCAGCAGCCCCGGCGGGGGTATTCCGGGGGAGGGCCCCTTTACAGATACGCAGTATTTT. It translates to CASSPGGGIPGEGPFTDTQYF.

The CDR3 sequence: CASSARPGTEAFF. CDR3 nucleotides: TGTGCCAGCAGCGCCAGACCTGGGACTGAAGCTTTCTTT. The rearrangement links TRBV4-2 to TRBJ1-1; D not certain. Deletions cut 5 bases from V and 5 bases from J, with 12 bases between. This CDR3 is 13 amino acids long. Germline CDR1 and CDR2: LGHNA and YNFKEQ.

This clonotype was seen many times. V gene TRBV18 combines with J gene TRBJ2-7; D is unresolved. The CDR3 has 11 residues. Trimming took off 6 bases at V and 2 bases at J, with 5 bases between the two ends. Germline lookup yields CDR1 KGHSH and CDR2 LQKENI. Here the CDR3 reads CASSNTYEQYF. CDR3 coding DNA: TGTGCCAGCTCCAACACCTACGAGCAGTACTTC.

This clonotype was seen at least ten times. A much more abundant neighbour one base away suggests this may be a read error. This chain links TRBV7-2 with TRBJ2-3; D is ambiguous. There are 11 residues in the CDR3. V was pared by 4 bases and J by 5 bases, with 4 bases between. CDR1 and CDR2 (germline): SGHTA, FQGNSA. CDR3 sequence reads: CASSSKDTQYF. The CDR3 nucleotides read TGTGCCAGCAGCTCCAAAGATACGCAGTATTTT.

The chain has TRBV5-4 and TRBJ2-5, with 12 nucleotides matching TRBD2. Germline V gene lookup returns CDR1 SGHNT and CDR2 YYREEE (reference sequence). The CDR3 loop spans 16 amino acids. The trim removed 0 bases at V and 6 bases at J, leaving 6 bases unmatched. The CDR3 DNA follows: TGTGCCAGCAGCTTGGGACTAGCGGGAGTGTCAAAGACCCAGTACTTC. This translates into CASSLGLAGVSKTQYF.

This clonotype was counted a few times. This rearrangement joins TRBV6-1 to TRBJ2-1; weak D call: TRBD1 (5 bases). The germline V and J ends were trimmed by 6 bases and 0 bases, with 12 bases remaining between them. From germline, CDR1 is MNHNS and CDR2 SASEGT. This CDR3 region has 15 residues. In nucleotides, the CDR3 is TGTGCCAGCAGGAGAAGACAGAGCTCCTACAATGAGCAGTTCTTC. It encodes CASRRRQSSYNEQFF.